This T cell receptor (beta chain) was documented in a study of identical twins (dated by TCRdb to 2016 to 2017). About the study as a whole: The study deep-sequenced TCR alpha and beta repertoires from monozygotic twins, unrelated adults of various ages and cord blood to test whether fetal clonotypes persist. To rule out contamination, replicate twin experiments were performed at different times with different library preparation protocols. The research as a whole found: Compared with coincidental sharing between unrelated individuals, out-of-frame TCR alpha sequences shared between twins had an excess of sequences with low generation probability. In beta out-of-frame sequences, excess twin sharing was weaker, because having fewer shared sequences lowered the signal-to-noise ratio. Fewer insertions were carried by abundant cord blood beta clonotypes, a similar but weaker trend appeared in young adult naive repertoires, and no such trend appeared in memory repertoires. Zero-insertion analyses could be partly confounded by invariant T cells such as MAIT and iNKT, though diverse VJ usage argued against such confounding for most clonotypes. Out-of-frame TCR alpha sharing in monozygotic twins was systematically underestimated by recombination models, whereas sharing between unrelated individuals was in agreement with the recombination models. Because the same donors could not be followed over many years, the conclusions relied on cross-sectional statistical analysis.

Only healthy Caucasian donors were included. The twin cohort comprised three pairs of female monozygotic twins, all aged about 18 to 29 years. Positive isolation kits from Invitrogen were used to isolate the CD4+ and CD8+ T cell populations. The library was obtained by 5' RACE. TCRdb names Illumina HiSeq 2000 as the instrument used. A universal primer binding site was introduced by template switching, and a unique molecular identifier was present in the final cDNA, enabling accurate counting of TCR cDNA molecules. Specific primers in the conserved constant-segment region were used to synthesize first-strand cDNA for TCR alpha and beta chains. To control for contamination, every cDNA library was double barcoded, receiving both a SMART-Mk sample barcode and Illumina barcodes. TruSeq adapter sequences and Illumina sample barcodes were added in two successive PCR steps. The Illumina HiSeq platform was used with custom primers to sequence TCR alpha and beta cDNA libraries. Per the original workflow: Raw reads were processed with MiGEC to extract unique molecular identifiers, and MiXCR was used to determine CDR3 positions. Recombination models were inferred per individual with the repgenHMM and IGoR tools using an EM algorithm. Shared clonotypes were analyzed with the tcR package in R, and sharing was normalized by the product of cloneset sizes. To study raw recombination free of thymic and clonal selection effects, out-of-frame nonproductive sequences were analyzed. The public reads were reanalyzed by TCRdb: fastp trimming at Q25, MiXCR alignment, in-frame beta chains only. For every CDR3 protein sequence, its rows merge into one entry that carries the most common genes and DNA. The V and J calls follow TCRdb's processing rather than the paper's. This sample holds 400,000 to 550,000 distinct CDR3 sequences; roughly 26% were observed only once. About 3% of the sample is taken by the ten largest.

From the germline V gene (reference sequence), CDR1 is DFQATT and CDR2 is SNEGSKA. Inclusive of the bounding cysteine and phenylalanine, the CDR3 is 15 residues long. Just the 45-base CDR3 DNA is kept, in frame starting at base 1. The trim is 5 bases for V and 1 base for J, with a gap of 17 bases between the germline ends. This clonotype has more than one count but fewer than ten. Its antigen is still unknown. There are no base qualities to consult, and no much larger clone falls within one base. This sample also belongs to another study, concerning T cells expressing NK-cell markers. As the second study states: TCR beta-chain repertoires were profiled in sorted CD3+CD56+NKG2C+, CD3+CD56+NKG2C- and CD3+CD56-NKG2C+ T-cell subsets from several donors. Of the eight sequenced donors, seven were found to be HCMV-seropositive and one was found to be HCMV-seronegative. In several experiments an anti-gammadeltaTCR antibody was added to restrict sorting to alphabetaTCR-expressing T cells. In a handful of donors, the dominant CD3+CD56+NKG2C+ clonotypes ranked among the top 10 CD8+ clonotypes, making up roughly 1.0-7.5% of CD8+ T cells. Those dominant clonotypes were again the most abundant among CD3+CD56-NKG2C+ cells in a few donors, at about 28.3-60.1%. It remained unclear whether the expanded NKG2C-expressing T cell clones were specific for HCMV antigens. The eight sequenced donors were randomly selected healthy volunteers, three men and five women. To determine HCMV serostatus, a commercial ELISA kit was used to detect HCMV-specific IgG in serum. Reads were demultiplexed and grouped by UMI with MIGEC, and clonotypes were assembled and quantified with MiTCR. Only TCR cDNA sequences supported by at least two reads were kept to exclude erroneous sequences. The tcR package was used for downstream repertoire analysis, with clonotypes matched between fractions based on CDR3 nucleotide sequence plus V segment. Antigen specificity was annotated against VDJdb with VDJmatch, allowing one amino acid substitution in CDR3.

The material sequenced was CD4+ T cells sorted from blood. The clonotype was recovered from a woman in her late teens or twenties in good health. The sequence links TRBV20-1 to TRBJ2-5; the D gene assignment is perhaps TRBD1 or TRBD2, with each matching 5 bases. Here is the DNA: TGCAGTGCTGACGGGAAGGGACGAGCCCAAGAGACCCAGTACTTC. It specifies CSADGKGRAQETQYF.